The clone carrying this T cell receptor beta chain was counted at least ten times. Its antigen is not identified. Time point meaning: patch test 3, about 24 weeks after DPC sensitization. The sample's treatment: therapeutic diphenylcyclopropenone sensitization with weekly scalp DPC. This sample was taken from a study of human T cells and chemical hapten exposure. Study details: Patch testing placed 0.01% DPC on the upper back, with readings at 6 days.

TCRdb passed the RACE reads through MiXCR, listing each CDR3 protein once. The sample carries roughly 60,000 distinct CDR3 sequences, 12% recorded once. Whole-study results and caveats: Counts of TCRs above 1 in 1000 frequency stayed unchanged with DPC sensitization.

The CDR3 has 13 residues. The germline CDR1 and CDR2 sequences are KGHSH and LQKENI. V lost 2 bases, J lost 9 bases, and 13 bases lay in between. The source material was whole blood, sampled in connection with sensitization to the hapten diphenylcyclopropenone (DPC). The rearrangement joins TRBV18 to TRBJ1-1, with D perhaps TRBD1 (6 bases). The receptor was isolated from a man younger than 40 with alopecia areata. Some clones in this sample may be carry-over from other donors' samples. CDR3 nucleotides: TGTGCCAGCTCACCAGGGGGCCCCCTGAAAGCTTTCTTT. Translation: CASSPGGPLKAFF.